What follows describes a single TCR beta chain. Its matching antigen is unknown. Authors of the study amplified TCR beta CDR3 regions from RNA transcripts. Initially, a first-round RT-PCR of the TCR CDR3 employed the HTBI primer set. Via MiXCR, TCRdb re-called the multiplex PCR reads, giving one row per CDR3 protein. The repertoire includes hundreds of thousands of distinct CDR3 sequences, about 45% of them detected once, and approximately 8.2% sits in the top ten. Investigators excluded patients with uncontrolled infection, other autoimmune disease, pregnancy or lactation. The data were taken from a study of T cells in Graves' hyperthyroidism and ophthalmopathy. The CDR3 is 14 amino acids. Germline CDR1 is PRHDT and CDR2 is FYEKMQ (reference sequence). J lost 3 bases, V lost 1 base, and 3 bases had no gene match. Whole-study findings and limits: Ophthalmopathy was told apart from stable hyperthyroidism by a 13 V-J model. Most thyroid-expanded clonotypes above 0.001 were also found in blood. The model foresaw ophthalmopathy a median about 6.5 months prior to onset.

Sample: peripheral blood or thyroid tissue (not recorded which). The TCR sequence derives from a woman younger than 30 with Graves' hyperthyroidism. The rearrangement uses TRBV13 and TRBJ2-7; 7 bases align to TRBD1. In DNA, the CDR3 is TGTGCCAGCAGCTTAGAGGGGGCCCTCTACGAGCAGTACTTC. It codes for CASSLEGALYEQYF.